These T cell receptor beta chains were read from a single sample in a study of radiotherapy plus CTLA-4 blockade in lung cancer. This table comes from immunoSEQ multiplex PCR, and its TCRdb copy is limited to in-frame clones, with some not included. The table includes about 98,000 clones, almost 90% detected once. This sample comprised peripheral blood, obtained from a patient treated with radiotherapy plus ipilimumab. These receptors were collected from a human donor with non-small cell lung cancer that progressed on radiotherapy plus ipilimumab. The CDR3 runs from the conserved cysteine through the conserved F or W. D genes are given only for firm matches.

v_call	j_call	d_call	cdr3_aa	cdr3_nt
TRBV4-1	TRBJ2-1	NA	CASSQGGSITYNEQFF	TGCGCCAGCAGCCAAGGGGGTAGCATAACCTACAATGAGCAGTTCTTC
TRBV28	TRBJ1-2	NA	CASSSAAVGRHLSGYTF	TGTGCCAGCAGTTCGGCCGCGGTAGGTCGGCATCTCAGTGGCTACACCTTC
TRBV27	TRBJ1-4	TRBD1	CASSSYTGGLHEKLFF	TGTGCCAGCAGTTCCTACACAGGGGGCCTACACGAAAAACTGTTTTTT
TRBV6-1	TRBJ1-5	NA	CASNRGVGNQPQHF	TGTGCCAGCAATCGGGGAGTAGGAAATCAGCCCCAGCATTTT
TRBV14	TRBJ2-1	NA	CASSKGGNEQFF	TGTGCCAGCAGCAAGGGGGGAAATGAGCAGTTCTTC
TRBV6-1	TRBJ1-1	TRBD1	CASSDRQGKNTEAFF	TGTGCCAGCAGTGATCGACAGGGGAAGAACACTGAAGCTTTCTTT
TRBV2	TRBJ2-1	NA	CASSEGGVGPYNEQFF	TGTGCCAGCAGTGAAGGGGGTGTGGGGCCCTACAATGAGCAGTTCTTC
TRBV2	TRBJ2-5	NA	CASTRDLQETQYF	TGTGCCAGCACTCGGGACTTACAAGAGACCCAGTACTTC
TRBV5-4	TRBJ1-3	NA	CASSLELAGNTIYF	TGTGCCAGCAGCTTGGAGTTGGCGGGAAACACCATATATTTT
TRBV6-1	TRBJ2-7	NA	CASSAEIGPSYEQYF	TGTGCCAGCAGTGCCGAGATCGGCCCTTCCTACGAGCAGTACTTC
TRBV7-9	TRBJ1-5	NA	CASSRQQGQPQHF	TGTGCCAGCAGCCGACAGCAGGGGCAGCCCCAGCATTTT
TRBV11-3	TRBJ2-3	NA	CASSSPTTDTQYF	TGTGCCAGCAGCTCTCCCACCACAGATACGCAGTATTTT
TRBV18	TRBJ1-5	TRBD1	CASSLRRDSIGQPQHF	TGTGCCAGCTCACTTCGCCGGGACAGTATTGGTCAGCCCCAGCATTTT
TRBV11-3	TRBJ2-5	TRBD2	CASSPGLAGGPETQYF	TGTGCCAGCAGCCCGGGACTAGCGGGAGGCCCAGAGACCCAGTACTTC
TRBV2	TRBJ2-2	TRBD2	CASKGGRNTGELFF	TGTGCCAGCAAAGGCGGGAGGAACACCGGGGAGCTGTTTTTT
TRBV18	TRBJ2-5	NA	CASSPIQVQETQYF	TGTGCCAGCTCACCGATACAGGTACAAGAGACCCAGTACTTC
TRBV7-3	TRBJ2-7	NA	CASSLGTASSYEQYF	TGTGCCAGCAGCCTAGGGACGGCCAGCTCCTACGAGCAGTACTTC
TRBV11-2	TRBJ1-3	NA	CASSMVFSGNTIYF	TGTGCCAGCAGCATGGTGTTCTCTGGAAACACCATATATTTT
TRBV18	TRBJ1-3	NA	CASSPLGAGSSNTIYF	TGTGCCAGCTCACCACTGGGGGCCGGGTCCAGCAACACCATATATTTT
TRBV7-9	TRBJ1-2	NA	CASSLGPGPRGYTF	TGTGCCAGCAGCTTAGGGCCAGGCCCTCGGGGCTACACCTTC
TRBV19	TRBJ2-6	NA	CASSIVAQASGANVLTF	TGTGCCAGTAGTATTGTCGCTCAGGCGTCTGGGGCCAACGTCCTGACTTTC
TRBV6-1	TRBJ2-1	TRBD2	CASSEFHGLASYNEQFF	TGTGCCAGCAGTGAATTTCACGGACTAGCATCCTACAATGAGCAGTTCTTC
TRBV11-2	TRBJ2-1	NA	CASSLVGSGLYNEQFF	TGTGCCAGCAGCTTAGTTGGTAGCGGCCTCTACAATGAGCAGTTCTTC
TRBV6-5	TRBJ2-7	TRBD2	CASRGTSGRFHEQYF	TGTGCCAGCAGAGGCACTAGCGGGAGATTCCACGAGCAGTACTTC
TRBV5-1	TRBJ1-1	NA	CASSFGAASTEAFF	TGCGCCAGCAGCTTCGGGGCCGCGTCCACTGAAGCTTTCTTT